The next 28 T cell receptor beta chains were all read from a single sample in a study of blood T cell repertoires in COVID-19 (TCRdb year 2020). Library method: the immunoSEQ multiplex PCR assay. TCRdb retrieved this table from immuneACCESS and kept in-frame rearrangements only. Not all clones are present; in checked studies, unresolved V genes account for under half, and no reason is known for the remainder. The sample table lists about 240,000 clones, around 88% of them with a count of one. The top ten clones comprise roughly an eighth of the sample. The sequencing input was peripheral blood. These receptors all stem from an elderly man with acute or convalescent COVID-19.

The CDR3 loop is CASSGTGVTNEKLFF. The CDR3, as DNA: TGTGCCAGCAGTGGGACAGGGGTAACTAATGAAAAACTGTTTTTT. J is TRBJ1-4 and V is TRBV2; 9 bases map to TRBD1. The V segment lost 4 bases and the J segment 1 base; nucleotides outside the gene matches: 1. Germline V lookup: CDR1 SNHLY, CDR2 FYNNEI. This CDR3 is 15 amino acids long.

The V gene is TRBV29-1, the J gene TRBJ1-1; tentative D call: TRBD1 (5 bases). The CDR3 contains 13 residues. V was cut by 7 bases and J by 1 base, with 13 bases left in between. Germline CDR1 and CDR2: SQVTM and ANQGSEA. The CDR3 here is CSGGGGANTEAFF. The CDR3, as DNA: TGCAGCGGGGGGGGAGGGGCGAACACTGAAGCTTTCTTT.

In this sample, this clone turned up a few times. This chain joins TRBV2 and TRBJ1-2; the match to TRBD1 covers 9 bases. V shed 5 bases, J shed 6 bases, and the junction held 10 bases outside the gene matches. Germline loops: CDR1 SNHLY, CDR2 FYNNEI. This CDR3 has 15 residues. The CDR3 protein is CASSSIRTGGHGYTF. As DNA, the CDR3 is TGTGCCAGCAGTTCGATAAGAACAGGGGGCCATGGCTACACCTTC.

V gene TRBV6-2 or TRBV6-3 combines with J gene TRBJ2-5, with 7 positions matching TRBD2. V was clipped by 7 bases and J by 2 bases; unmatched bases: 13. Germline assignment: CDR1 MNHEY and CDR2 SVGEGT. There are 16 residues in the CDR3. The CDR3 region has the DNA TGTGCCAGCACCCCCGGGGCTAGCGGCCTACAAGAGACCCAGTACTTC. This gives the protein CASTPGASGLQETQYF.

This clone was observed once. The gene calls are TRBV11-2 and TRBJ1-2, with D unclear. Trimming took off 4 bases at V and 6 bases at J, with 21 bases between the two ends. The CDR3 loop spans 16 amino acids. Germline CDR1 SGHAT, CDR2 FQNNGV. The CDR3 sequence: CASSSLGDSRRDGYTF. CDR3 in DNA: TGTGCCAGCAGCTCCTTGGGTGATTCCAGGAGGGATGGCTACACCTTC.

V usage is TRBV12-3 or TRBV12-4 and J usage is TRBJ1-5, with D unclear. CDR3 length: 12 residues. Trimming removed 7 bases from V and 6 bases from J, with 10 bases in between. The chain's CDR3 is CASTSPGQPQHF. CDR3 coding DNA: TGTGCCAGCACTTCCCCCGGTCAGCCCCAGCATTTT.

The rearrangement links TRBV2 to TRBJ1-4, with 7 positions matching TRBD1. The CDR3 runs to 15 residues. CDR1 and CDR2 from the germline V gene are SNHLY and FYNNEI. Losses at the gene ends were 8 bases for V and 0 bases for J; bases not matched to a gene: 6. The CDR3 here is CASGYRGATNEKLFF. The CDR3 DNA follows: TGTGCCAGCGGCTACAGGGGAGCAACTAATGAAAAACTGTTTTTT.

V is TRBV27 and J is TRBJ2-2, with D perhaps TRBD1 (6 bases). Germline CDR1 MNHEY, CDR2 SMNVEV (reference sequence). Trimming cost V 7 bases and J 4 bases, with 22 bases left between them. The CDR3 has 17 amino acids. The chain's CDR3 is CASTKDRSYQSTGELFF. CDR3 nucleotide sequence: TGTGCCAGCACCAAAGACAGGTCGTATCAAAGCACCGGGGAGCTGTTTTTT.

This clone has just a few counts. The chain has TRBV19 and TRBJ1-2; D gene unclear. The ends were cut back, 5 bases at V and 2 bases at J, with 9 bases in the middle. CDR3 length: 13 amino acids. Per germline, CDR1 LNHDA and CDR2 SQIVND (reference sequence). Here the CDR3 reads CASSPVENYGYTF. In DNA form, the CDR3 reads TGTGCCAGTAGTCCCGTTGAGAACTATGGCTACACCTTC.

For the CDR3, the DNA is TGTGCCAGCAACAGGGACTATGGCTACACCTTC. It specifies CASNRDYGYTF. V usage is TRBV6-6 and J usage is TRBJ1-2, with D possibly being TRBD1 (6 bases). The CDR3 has 11 residues. The germline V and J ends were trimmed by 7 bases and 3 bases, with 6 bases remaining between them. CDR1 and CDR2 (germline): MNHNY, SVGAGI (reference sequence).

The chain recombines TRBV28 with TRBJ1-5, with D possibly matching TRBD1 (5 bases). Germline V CDR1 and CDR2: MDHEN, SYDVKM. The CDR3 has 14 residues. V lost 5 bases, J lost 0 bases, and 8 bases lay in between. The CDR3 nucleotides read TGTGCCAGCAGTGACGGACATAGCAATCAGCCCCAGCATTTT. Its protein is CASSDGHSNQPQHF.

This clone appeared a few times. V usage is TRBV19 and J usage is TRBJ1-3; no clear D. Per the germline V gene, CDR1 is LNHDA and CDR2 is SQIVND (reference sequence). CDR3 length equals 14 residues. The V end was cut by 6 bases, the J end by 0 bases, with 9 bases between. The CDR3 DNA sequence: TGTGCCAGTAGCCCCGAGTTCTCTGGAAACACCATATATTTT. Protein sequence: CASSPEFSGNTIYF.

V is TRBV19 and J is TRBJ1-2, with TRBD1 matching over 9 bases. CDR1 is LNHDA, CDR2 SQIVND, per germline (reference sequence). This CDR3 has 18 residues. J was trimmed by 5 bases and V by 2 bases; bases with no gene match: 15. As DNA, the CDR3 is TGTGCCAGTAGTATACAGGGGACAGGGCCCTACCGGGGGTATGGCTACACCTTC. Translated, it gives CASSIQGTGPYRGYGYTF.

The table lists this clone with a count of one. The chain has TRBV10-3 and TRBJ2-5; no clear D gene. V was clipped by 1 base and J by 2 bases, with 2 bases between them. CDR1 and CDR2 from the germline V gene are ENHRY and SYGVKD. The CDR3 covers 12 residues. The CDR3 DNA reads as TGTGCCATCAGTGAGTTACAAGAGACCCAGTACTTC. Translated: CAISELQETQYF.

This chain joins TRBV28 and TRBJ2-1; D call uncertain. There are 13 residues in the CDR3. The ends were cut back, 6 bases at V and 7 bases at J, with 13 bases in the middle. The germline V gene has CDR1 MDHEN and CDR2 SYDVKM. This CDR3 is CASSSLGRNEQFF. CDR3 nucleotides: TGTGCCAGCAGCTCCCTAGGCCGGAATGAGCAGTTCTTC.

CDR3 amino acids: CASSPGPLTKSQHF. The CDR3 DNA follows: TGTGCCAGCTCACCAGGCCCGCTTACCAAGTCCCAGCATTTT. This rearrangement joins TRBV28 to TRBJ1-5; D is uncertain. This CDR3 is built from 14 residues. Germline V lookup: CDR1 MDHEN, CDR2 SYDVKM. V was pared by 8 bases and J by 11 bases, with 22 bases between.

The chain carries TRBV7-2 and TRBJ2-7, with D perhaps matching TRBD1 (5 bases). Trimming stripped 1 base from V and 0 bases from J, with 10 bases between. Per germline, CDR1 SGHTA and CDR2 FQGNSA. The CDR3 has 15 amino acids. The CDR3 nucleotides read TGTGCCAGCAGCTTAGAGTGGGGCAGCTCCTACGAGCAGTACTTC. Its protein is CASSLEWGSSYEQYF.

This chain connects TRBV5-1 to TRBJ2-7, with 8 bases aligning to TRBD1. The CDR3 sequence is 15 residues long. Germline V gene lookup returns CDR1 SGHRS and CDR2 YFSETQ. V shed 3 bases and J 2 bases; nucleotides not matched to a gene: 7. CDR3 in DNA: TGCGCCAGCAGCTCACTCGGGACAGGCCCCTACGAGCAGTACTTC. Amino acids: CASSSLGTGPYEQYF.

The V gene is TRBV29-1, the J gene TRBJ2-7; TRBD2 agrees at 8 bases. V dropped 4 bases and J dropped 0; count of bases not matched to a gene: 8. The CDR3 is 15 amino acids. Germline CDR1 is SQVTM and CDR2 is ANQGSEA. CDR3 DNA: TGCAGCGTTGCGCCCGTGGGGACTAGCTCCTACGAGCAGTACTTC. Residues: CSVAPVGTSSYEQYF.

The chain combines TRBV7-9 with TRBJ1-2; D possibly corresponds to TRBD1 (5 bases). With 7 bases removed from V and 4 bases from J, the gap between germline ends came to 16 bases. The germline V gene encodes CDR1 SEHNR and CDR2 FQNEAQ (reference sequence). There are 14 residues in the CDR3. CDR3 nucleotides: TGTGCCAGCACCCACACCAACGGGGGCTATGGCTACACCTTC. This sequence encodes CASTHTNGGYGYTF.

The gene calls are TRBV24-1 and TRBJ2-3; 7 bases are a match to TRBD2. Per germline, CDR1 KGHDR and CDR2 SFDVKD. The V segment lost 0 bases and the J segment 2 bases; nucleotides outside the gene matches: 7. This CDR3 is 17 amino acids long. In nucleotides, the CDR3 is TGTGCCACCAGTGATTTGAAGGGGCTAGCGGCCACAGATACGCAGTATTTT. Translation: CATSDLKGLAATDTQYF.

This CDR3 is CASSFAVATYNEQFF. The CDR3 DNA sequence: TGCGCCAGCAGCTTTGCCGTAGCCACCTACAATGAGCAGTTCTTC. The rearrangement uses TRBV5-1 and TRBJ2-1; D ambiguous. The CDR3 covers 15 residues. V was cut by 2 bases and J by 2 bases, with 11 bases left in between. Germline CDR1 and CDR2: SGHRS and YFSETQ.

A single count supports this clone. The chain has TRBV20-1 and TRBJ1-5; tentative D call: TRBD1 (6 bases). The CDR3 sequence is 13 residues long. Germline values: CDR1 DFQATT, CDR2 SNEGSKA (reference sequence). V dropped 3 bases and J dropped 9 bases, with 15 bases sitting between them. The CDR3, as DNA: TGCAGTGCTAGTTCAGGGGCGCGTCCGCCCCAGCATTTT. Amino acids: CSASSGARPPQHF.

V gene TRBV11-2 combines with J gene TRBJ2-1, with a tentative D call TRBD2 (5 bases). In germline, CDR1 is SGHAT, CDR2 FQNNGV. CDR3 length: 15 residues. V gave up 5 bases and J gave up 6 bases, with 17 bases separating them. CDR3 sequence: CASSQLDISGNEQFF. The DNA for the CDR3 is TGTGCCAGCAGCCAGTTAGACATCAGCGGCAATGAGCAGTTCTTC.

The chain couples TRBV2 to TRBJ2-7, with D tentatively TRBD2 (6 bases). The germline CDR1 and CDR2 sequences are SNHLY and FYNNEI. The CDR3 is made up of 13 amino acids. With 5 bases removed from V and 2 bases from J, the gap between germline ends came to 10 bases. CDR3 sequence reads: CASSLGLTYEQYF. DNA of the CDR3: TGTGCCAGCAGTCTGGGACTTACCTACGAGCAGTACTTC. Supplemented by reference TRBV2 and TRBJ2-7, the full variable domain reads EPEVTQTPSHQVTQMGQEVILRCVPISNHLYFYWYRQILGQKVEFLVSFYNNEISEKSEIFDDQFSVERPDGSNFTLKIRSTKLEDSAMYFCASSLGLTYEQYFGPGTRLTVT.

The chain uses TRBV28 and TRBJ2-5; D remains ambiguous. The CDR3 has 15 residues. V gave up 3 bases and J gave up 4 bases, with 15 bases separating them. Germline V gene lookup returns CDR1 MDHEN and CDR2 SYDVKM. CDR3 loop: CASSLSPPRPETQYF. CDR3 nucleotides: TGTGCCAGCAGTTTGTCCCCCCCGAGGCCAGAGACCCAGTACTTC.

V usage is TRBV2 and J usage is TRBJ2-5; 7 bases are shared with TRBD2. Trimming removed 7 bases from V and 5 bases from J; junction bases left unmatched: 4. The CDR3 contains 12 residues. In germline, CDR1 is SNHLY, CDR2 FYNNEI. The CDR3: CASNGLVETQYF. CDR3 in DNA: TGTGCCAGCAATGGACTAGTGGAGACCCAGTACTTC.

This clone was detected a few times. The chain couples TRBV11-2 to TRBJ2-3; D gene ambiguous. The CDR3 extends over 12 amino acids. The V end lost 8 bases, the J end lost 0 bases, and 6 bases lay between the germline ends. CDR1 and CDR2 from the germline V gene are SGHAT and FQNNGV. The CDR3 DNA sequence: TGTGCCAGCCAGGCTAGCACAGATACGCAGTATTTT. It is translated as CASQASTDTQYF.